This section outlines one T cell receptor beta chain sequence together with its context. This sample was included in a study of follicular helper T cells after annual influenza vaccination. The method was immunoSEQ multiplex PCR; TCRdb's version includes in-frame clones alone and lacks a portion of them. Of about 1,000 clones detected, about nine tenths appear once; the ten largest clones hold approximately 3.7%. This CDR3 is 13 amino acids long. V was shortened by 6 bases and J by 7 bases, with 13 bases between the two germline ends. Germline lookup yields CDR1 MNHNS and CDR2 SASEGT. Time point given: 2015-2016 season, 7 days after influenza vaccination.

The sequence was obtained from an adult who received the influenza vaccine. The material was CXCR5+ CD38- circulating T follicular helper cells from blood, obtained 7 days after influenza vaccination. Subset noted: circulating Tfh, non-naive CD4+CXCR5+PD-1+ (ICOS+CD38+ or ICOS-CD38-). This sequence joins TRBV6-1 and TRBJ2-1; no definite D call. For the CDR3, the DNA is TGTGCCAGCAGGGAGTCGGGCATAAATGAGCAGTTCTTC. Translation: CASRESGINEQFF.